Sequencing of this T cell receptor beta chain was carried out in a study of CD4+ T cells in melanoma. The length of the CDR3 is 16 residues. V gave up 0 bases and J gave up 4 bases, with 12 bases separating them. CDR1 and CDR2 from the germline V gene are MNHEY and SVGEGT. Comment on this clone: Its antigen remains unidentified.

Findings and limits, study-wide: CD8+ T cell, macrophage and B cell function reportedly correlated with neoantigen-specific CD4+ T cells. Neoantigen-specific CD4+ T cells in melanoma reportedly had diverse differentiation states.

TCRdb's copy holds only in-frame clones and misses some; the assay was immunoSEQ multiplex PCR. The sample lists 6,000 to 8,000 clones; less than 75% were seen once. This clonotype was obtained from a human donor with melanoma. The source material was cells from a culture (not recorded whether cultured in vitro). The V and J genes are TRBV6-2 or TRBV6-3 and TRBJ2-2; D not certain. This chain's CDR3 is CASSYSIQWGTGELFF. In DNA, the CDR3 is TGTGCCAGCAGTTACTCGATTCAGTGGGGCACCGGGGAGCTGTTTTTT.